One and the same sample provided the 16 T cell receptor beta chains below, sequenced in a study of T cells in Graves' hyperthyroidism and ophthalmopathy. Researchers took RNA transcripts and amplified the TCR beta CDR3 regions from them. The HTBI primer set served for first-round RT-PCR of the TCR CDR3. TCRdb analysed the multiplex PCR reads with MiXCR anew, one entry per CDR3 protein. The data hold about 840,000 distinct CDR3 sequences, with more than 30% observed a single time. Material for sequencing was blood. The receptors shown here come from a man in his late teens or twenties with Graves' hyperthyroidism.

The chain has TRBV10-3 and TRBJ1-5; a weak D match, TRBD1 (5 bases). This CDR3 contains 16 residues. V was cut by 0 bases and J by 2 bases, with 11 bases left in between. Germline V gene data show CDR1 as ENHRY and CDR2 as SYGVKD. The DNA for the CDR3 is TGTGCCATCAGTGAGTCGGGGGTGAGCGGCAATCAGCCCCAGCATTTT. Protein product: CAISESGVSGNQPQHF.

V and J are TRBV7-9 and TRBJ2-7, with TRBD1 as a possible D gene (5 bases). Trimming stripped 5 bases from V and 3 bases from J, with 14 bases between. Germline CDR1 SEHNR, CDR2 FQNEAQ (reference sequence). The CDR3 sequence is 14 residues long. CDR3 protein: CASSPTLDSYEQYF. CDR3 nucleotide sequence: TGTGCCAGCAGCCCAACCCTTGACAGCTACGAGCAGTACTTC.

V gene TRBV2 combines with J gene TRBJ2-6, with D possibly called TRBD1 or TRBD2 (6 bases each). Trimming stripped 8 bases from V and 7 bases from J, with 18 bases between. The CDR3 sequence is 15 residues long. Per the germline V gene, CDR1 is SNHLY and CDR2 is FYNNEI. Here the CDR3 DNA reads TGTGCCAGCGAGGGGGGCGTAGGCGCAGCCAACGTCCTGACTTTC. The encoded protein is CASEGGVGAANVLTF.

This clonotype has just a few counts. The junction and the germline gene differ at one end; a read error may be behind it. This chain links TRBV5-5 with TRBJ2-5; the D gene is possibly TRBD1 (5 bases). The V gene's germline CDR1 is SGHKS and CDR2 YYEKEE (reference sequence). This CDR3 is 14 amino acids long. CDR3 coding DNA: TGCGCCAGCAGTCCCCGTGACAGCCGGGAGACCCAGTACTTC. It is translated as CASSPRDSRETQYF.

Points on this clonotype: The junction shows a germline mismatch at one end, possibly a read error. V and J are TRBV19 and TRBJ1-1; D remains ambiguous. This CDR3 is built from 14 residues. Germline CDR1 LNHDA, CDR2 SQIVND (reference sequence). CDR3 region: CASSIGGMANEAFF. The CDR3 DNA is TGTGCCAGTAGTATAGGGGGAATGGCGAATGAAGCCTTCTTT.

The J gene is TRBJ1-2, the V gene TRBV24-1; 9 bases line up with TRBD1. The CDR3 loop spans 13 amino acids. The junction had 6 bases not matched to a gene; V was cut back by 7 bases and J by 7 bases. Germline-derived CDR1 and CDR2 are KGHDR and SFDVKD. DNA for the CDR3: TGTGCCACCAGCGGGGGACAGGGTACTGGCTACACCTTC. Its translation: CATSGGQGTGYTF.

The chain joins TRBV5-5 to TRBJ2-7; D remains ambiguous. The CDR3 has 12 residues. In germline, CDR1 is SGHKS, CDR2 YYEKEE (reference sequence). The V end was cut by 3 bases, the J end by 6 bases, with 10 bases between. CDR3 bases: TGTGCCAGCAGCTACCCGACTTCCGAGCAGTACTTC. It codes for CASSYPTSEQYF.

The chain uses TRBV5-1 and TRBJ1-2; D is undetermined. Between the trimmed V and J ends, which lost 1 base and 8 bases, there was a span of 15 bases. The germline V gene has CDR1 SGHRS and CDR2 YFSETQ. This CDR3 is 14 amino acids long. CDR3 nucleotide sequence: TGCGCCAGCAGCTTGTTAATGAACAGCCCCGGCTACACCTTC. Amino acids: CASSLLMNSPGYTF. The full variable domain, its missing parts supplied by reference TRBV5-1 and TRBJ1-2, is KAGVTQTPRYLIKTRGQQVTLSCSPISGHRSVSWYQQTPGQGLQFLFEYFSETQRNKGNFPGRFSGRQFSNSRSEMNVSTLELGDSALYLCASSLLMNSPGYTFGSGTRLTVV.

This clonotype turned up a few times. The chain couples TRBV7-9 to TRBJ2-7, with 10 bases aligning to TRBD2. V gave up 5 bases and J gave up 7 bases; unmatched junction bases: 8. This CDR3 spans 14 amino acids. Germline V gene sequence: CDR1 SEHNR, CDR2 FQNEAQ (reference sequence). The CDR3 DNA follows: TGTGCCAGCAGCCTTCCTAGCGGGAGTGCGGAGCAGTACTTC. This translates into CASSLPSGSAEQYF.

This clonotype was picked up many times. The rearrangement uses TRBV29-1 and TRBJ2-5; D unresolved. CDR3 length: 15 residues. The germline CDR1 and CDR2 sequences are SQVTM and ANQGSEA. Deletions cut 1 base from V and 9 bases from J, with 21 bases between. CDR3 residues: CSVEVIPGREGSQYF. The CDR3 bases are TGCAGCGTTGAAGTTATCCCCGGAAGGGAAGGCTCCCAGTACTTC.

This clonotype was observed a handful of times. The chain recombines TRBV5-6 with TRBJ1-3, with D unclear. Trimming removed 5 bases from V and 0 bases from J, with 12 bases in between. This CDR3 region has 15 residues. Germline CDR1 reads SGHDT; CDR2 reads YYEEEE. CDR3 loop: CASSWRAVSGNTIYF. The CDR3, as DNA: TGTGCCAGCAGTTGGCGTGCCGTCTCTGGAAACACCATATATTTT.

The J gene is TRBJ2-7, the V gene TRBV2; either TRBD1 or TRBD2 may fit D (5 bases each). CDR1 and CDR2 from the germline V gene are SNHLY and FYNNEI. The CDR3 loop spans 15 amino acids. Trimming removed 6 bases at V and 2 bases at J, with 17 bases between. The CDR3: CASSQDLRGAYEQYF. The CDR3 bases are TGTGCCAGCAGCCAAGACCTTAGAGGGGCCTACGAGCAGTACTTC. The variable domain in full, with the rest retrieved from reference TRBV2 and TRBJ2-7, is EPEVTQTPSHQVTQMGQEVILRCVPISNHLYFYWYRQILGQKVEFLVSFYNNEISEKSEIFDDQFSVERPDGSNFTLKIRSTKLEDSAMYFCASSQDLRGAYEQYFGPGTRLTVT.

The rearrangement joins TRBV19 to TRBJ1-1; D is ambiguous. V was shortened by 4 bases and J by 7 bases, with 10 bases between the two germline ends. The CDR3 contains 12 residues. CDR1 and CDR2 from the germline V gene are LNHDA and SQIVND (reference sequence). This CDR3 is CASSNGGDEAFF. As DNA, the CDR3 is TGTGCCAGTAGTAACGGCGGGGATGAAGCTTTCTTT.

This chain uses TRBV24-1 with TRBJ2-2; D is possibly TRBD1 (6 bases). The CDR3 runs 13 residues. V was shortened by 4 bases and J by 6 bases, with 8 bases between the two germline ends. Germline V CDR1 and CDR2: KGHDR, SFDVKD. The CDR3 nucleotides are TGTGCCACCAGTGAATCAGGGGCCGGGGAGCTGTTTTTT. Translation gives CATSESGAGELFF.

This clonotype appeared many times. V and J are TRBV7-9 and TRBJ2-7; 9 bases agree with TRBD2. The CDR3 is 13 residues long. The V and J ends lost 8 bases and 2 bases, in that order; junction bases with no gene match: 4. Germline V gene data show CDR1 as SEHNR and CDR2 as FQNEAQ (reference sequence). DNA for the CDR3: TGTGCCAGCGCCTCTAGCGGGACCTACGAGCAGTACTTC. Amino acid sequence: CASASSGTYEQYF.

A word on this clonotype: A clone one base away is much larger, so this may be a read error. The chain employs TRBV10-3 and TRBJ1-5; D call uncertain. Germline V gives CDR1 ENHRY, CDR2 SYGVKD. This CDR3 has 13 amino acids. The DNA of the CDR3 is TGTGCCATCAGTGAGCGCGGGGATCAGCCCCGGCATTTT. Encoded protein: CAISERGDQPRHF.